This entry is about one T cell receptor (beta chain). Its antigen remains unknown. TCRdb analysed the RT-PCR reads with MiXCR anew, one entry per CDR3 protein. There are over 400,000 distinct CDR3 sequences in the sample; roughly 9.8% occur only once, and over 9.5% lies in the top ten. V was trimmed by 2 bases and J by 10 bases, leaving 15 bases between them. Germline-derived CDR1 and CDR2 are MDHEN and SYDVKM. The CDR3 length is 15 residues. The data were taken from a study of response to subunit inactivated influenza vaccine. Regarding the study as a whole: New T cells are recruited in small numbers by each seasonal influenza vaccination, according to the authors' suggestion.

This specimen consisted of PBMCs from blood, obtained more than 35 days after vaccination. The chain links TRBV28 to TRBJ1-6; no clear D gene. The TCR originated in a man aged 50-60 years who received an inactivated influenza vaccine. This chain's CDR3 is CASSLVGSYLSPLHF. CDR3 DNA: TGTGCCAGCAGTTTAGTGGGATCCTATCTCTCACCCCTCCACTTT.